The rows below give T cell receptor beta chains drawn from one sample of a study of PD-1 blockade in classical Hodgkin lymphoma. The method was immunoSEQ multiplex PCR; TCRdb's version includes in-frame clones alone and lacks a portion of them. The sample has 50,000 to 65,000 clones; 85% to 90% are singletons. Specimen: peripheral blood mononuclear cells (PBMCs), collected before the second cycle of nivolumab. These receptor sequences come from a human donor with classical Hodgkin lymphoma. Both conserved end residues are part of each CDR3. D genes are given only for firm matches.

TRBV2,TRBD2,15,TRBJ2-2,CASSQSGANTGELFF
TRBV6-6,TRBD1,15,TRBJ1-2,CASSGSTGALDGYTF
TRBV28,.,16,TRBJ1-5,CASSPAARPSNQPQHF
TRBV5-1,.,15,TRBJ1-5,CASSLGVGAGQPQHF
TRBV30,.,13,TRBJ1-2,CAWNVAGGYGYTF
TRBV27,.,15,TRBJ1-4,CASARGSWVNEKLFF
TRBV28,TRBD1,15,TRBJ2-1,CASSLPGTGAYEQFF
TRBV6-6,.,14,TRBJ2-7,CASSYSRGSYEQYF
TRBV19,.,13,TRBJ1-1,CASSIGTYFEAFF
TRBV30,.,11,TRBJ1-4,CAWSQVEKLFF
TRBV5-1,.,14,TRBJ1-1,CASSLPTGSGRAFF
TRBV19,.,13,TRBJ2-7,CASSIQGTGEQYF